Below, 27 T cell receptor beta chains from the same sample are listed, as sequenced in a study of OX40 agonist ivuxolimab in advanced cancers. Only in-frame clones appear in the TCRdb table, and some are missing; sequencing was by immunoSEQ multiplex PCR. The repertoire has 50,000 to 60,000 clones, around nine tenths of them found once; the top ten carry approximately 1%. Here the sequenced sample was CD4+ or CD8+ T cells sorted from blood, taken in a trial of the OX40 agonist ivuxolimab. Every receptor here comes from an adult with an advanced solid tumor such as melanoma, head and neck, liver or kidney cancer.

This clone was observed a single time. The rearrangement uses TRBV6-6 and TRBJ2-3, with 7 nucleotides matching TRBD1. CDR1 and CDR2 (germline): MNHNY, SVGAGI (reference sequence). Trimming removed 8 bases from V and 0 bases from J; junction bases left unmatched: 11. This CDR3 has 16 amino acids. The CDR3, as DNA: TGTGCCAGCGGGGTGTGGACAGGCGCTAGCACAGATACGCAGTATTTT. Protein: CASGVWTGASTDTQYF.

The chain employs TRBV5-1 and TRBJ2-7; the D gene is possibly TRBD1 (6 bases). Germline V lookup: CDR1 SGHRS, CDR2 YFSETQ. Trimming cost V 0 bases and J 5 bases, with 15 bases left between them. This CDR3 has 15 amino acids. CDR3 protein: CASSLDTAGENEQYF. In DNA form, the CDR3 reads TGCGCCAGCAGCTTGGATACGGCAGGGGAAAACGAGCAGTACTTC.

The rearrangement joins TRBV19 to TRBJ2-1, with D hard to call. Germline assignment: CDR1 LNHDA and CDR2 SQIVND (reference sequence). CDR3 length equals 11 residues. Trimming pared 7 bases from V and 4 bases from J, leaving 5 bases between. The CDR3 sequence is CASISYNEQFF. The CDR3 DNA follows: TGTGCCAGTATCTCATACAATGAGCAGTTCTTC.

This chain joins TRBV29-1 and TRBJ2-3; D possibly matches TRBD1 or TRBD2 (5 bases each). In germline, CDR1 is SQVTM, CDR2 ANQGSEA. This CDR3 is built from 14 residues. V lost 4 bases and J lost 2, with 13 bases in between. In nucleotides, the CDR3 is TGCAGCGTTGTCAGCACGGGGACCACAGATACGCAGTATTTT. Encoded protein: CSVVSTGTTDTQYF.

For the CDR3, the DNA is TGTGCCAGCAGCTTGTACAGCGGGACTCAGGAGACCCAGTACTTC. It translates to CASSLYSGTQETQYF. This chain joins TRBV11-2 and TRBJ2-5; 7 bases fit TRBD2. Germline values: CDR1 SGHAT, CDR2 FQNNGV. The junction had 9 bases not matched to a gene; V was cut back by 3 bases and J by 5 bases. The length of the CDR3 is 15 residues.

This clone has just a few counts. The chain has TRBV5-1 and TRBJ2-3, with D perhaps TRBD2 (5 bases). The germline V gene has CDR1 SGHRS and CDR2 YFSETQ. V lost 0 bases, J lost 3 bases, and 11 bases lay in between. The CDR3 covers 15 residues. The CDR3 DNA reads TGCGCCAGCAGCTTGGGCGCCCCGGGGACAGATACGCAGTATTTT. Residues: CASSLGAPGTDTQYF. The whole variable domain, remainder taken from reference TRBV5-1 and TRBJ2-3, is KAGVTQTPRYLIKTRGQQVTLSCSPISGHRSVSWYQQTPGQGLQFLFEYFSETQRNKGNFPGRFSGRQFSNSRSEMNVSTLELGDSALYLCASSLGAPGTDTQYFGPGTRLTVL.

This chain links TRBV6-5 with TRBJ1-2, with a tentative D call TRBD1 (5 bases). Germline values: CDR1 MNHEY, CDR2 SVGAGI. CDR3 size: 13 residues. Trimming stripped 8 bases from V and 2 bases from J, with 12 bases between. The CDR3 loop reads CASRSGRNYGYTF. The CDR3, as DNA: TGTGCCAGCCGATCGGGACGGAACTATGGCTACACCTTC.

The chain carries TRBV27 and TRBJ2-3; 11 nucleotides line up with TRBD1. Trimming took 6 bases from V and 2 from J; bases not matched to a gene: 13. Germline CDR1 and CDR2: MNHEY and SMNVEV (reference sequence). CDR3 length: 18 amino acids. CDR3 amino acids: CASSPDRGQLSYTDTQYF. The CDR3 DNA is TGTGCCAGCAGCCCGGACAGGGGGCAGCTTAGCTACACAGATACGCAGTATTTT.

This chain uses TRBV19 with TRBJ2-2; TRBD1 aligns across 9 bases. Germline trimming cut 4 bases from V and 5 bases from J; bases unmatched to any gene: 11. Looked up from germline, CDR1 is LNHDA and CDR2 is SQIVND (reference sequence). The length of the CDR3 is 17 residues. The CDR3 DNA reads TGTGCCAGTAGTACCACCGTGGGGACAGGGAATACCGGGGAGCTGTTTTTT. Translating gives CASSTTVGTGNTGELFF.

This chain uses TRBV30 with TRBJ1-1; possibly TRBD1 for D (5 bases). V lost 5 bases, J lost 1 base, and 11 bases lay in between. The CDR3 consists of 13 residues. Germline-derived CDR1 and CDR2 are GTSNPN and SVGIG (reference sequence). The CDR3 bases are TGTGCCTGGGGGGCCTCCGCGAACACTGAAGCTTTCTTT. This translates into CAWGASANTEAFF.

The CDR3 protein is CASSQGAAGIYNEQFF. The CDR3 DNA sequence: TGCGCCAGCAGCCAAGGGGCCGCTGGTATCTACAATGAGCAGTTCTTC. This sequence joins TRBV4-1 and TRBJ2-1; no reliable D call. Germline lookup yields CDR1 MGHRA and CDR2 YSYEKL. This CDR3 has 16 residues. The ends were cut back, 1 base at V and 3 bases at J, with 13 bases in the middle.

The chain recombines TRBV7-8 with TRBJ2-1; weak D call: TRBD2 (6 bases). The CDR3 runs to 15 residues. Trimming left V 1 base short and J 0 bases short, with 7 bases between. The germline V gene encodes CDR1 SGHVS and CDR2 FQNEAQ. CDR3 sequence reads: CASSLGAGSYNEQFF. CDR3 coding DNA: TGTGCCAGCAGCTTAGGAGCGGGCTCCTACAATGAGCAGTTCTTC. Full variable domain (remainder filled in from reference TRBV7-8 and TRBJ2-1): GAGVSQSPRYKVAKRGQDVALRCDPISGHVSLFWYQQALGQGPEFLTYFQNEAQLDKSGLPSDRFFAERPEGSVSTLKIQRTQQEDSAVYLCASSLGAGSYNEQFFGPGTRLTVL.

The CDR3 nucleotides read TGTGCCAGCAGCCAGACTAGCGGGGACACAGATACGCAGTATTTT. Amino acid sequence: CASSQTSGDTDTQYF. The chain joins TRBV5-4 to TRBJ2-3; 11 nucleotides agree with TRBD2. The V and J ends lost 4 bases and 2 bases, in that order; junction bases with no gene match: 3. This CDR3 contains 15 residues. The germline V gene encodes CDR1 SGHNT and CDR2 YYREEE (reference sequence).

This clone showed up just a few times. V gene TRBV28 combines with J gene TRBJ2-5; possibly TRBD2 for D (5 bases). Germline values: CDR1 MDHEN, CDR2 SYDVKM. The CDR3 consists of 16 residues. V was trimmed by 4 bases and J by 0 bases, leaving 15 bases between them. The CDR3 spells CASSSLVGVYQETQYF. CDR3 nucleotides: TGTGCCAGCAGTTCCCTGGTCGGGGTTTACCAAGAGACCCAGTACTTC.

This clone was found a few times. V and J are TRBV10-2 and TRBJ1-1, with D unclear. CDR3 length equals 13 residues. CDR1 WSHSY and CDR2 SAAADI come from the germline V gene. V lost 2 bases and J 0 bases, leaving 4 bases between the germline ends. Here the CDR3 DNA reads TGCGCCAGCAGTGAGACTTTGAACACTGAAGCTTTCTTT. Protein: CASSETLNTEAFF.

This clone was recorded only once. The chain uses TRBV25-1 and TRBJ2-5, with TRBD2 as a possible D gene (5 bases). The CDR3 runs 15 residues. V lost 1 base and J 2 bases, leaving 11 bases between the germline ends. Germline CDR1 MGHDK, CDR2 SYGVNS. Here the CDR3 reads CASSEFLGDQETQYF. In DNA, the CDR3 is TGTGCCAGCAGTGAATTCCTCGGGGATCAAGAGACCCAGTACTTC.

The chain combines TRBV19 with TRBJ1-5; perhaps TRBD1 as D (5 bases). CDR3 length: 14 residues. Germline V gene lookup returns CDR1 LNHDA and CDR2 SQIVND (reference sequence). V was pared by 1 base and J by 11 bases, with 15 bases between. CDR3 protein: CASSIVQGHRAQHF. In DNA form, the CDR3 reads TGTGCCAGTAGTATAGTCCAGGGTCATCGGGCCCAGCATTTT.

V usage is TRBV5-1 and J usage is TRBJ2-3; D gene uncertain. The CDR3 is made up of 12 amino acids. Germline lookup yields CDR1 SGHRS and CDR2 YFSETQ. Deletions cut 4 bases from V and 3 bases from J, with 6 bases between. CDR3 loop: CASSANTDTQYF. In nucleotides, the CDR3 is TGCGCCAGCAGCGCAAATACAGATACGCAGTATTTT.

V and J are TRBV7-2 and TRBJ2-1; D may be TRBD1 (6 bases). V was shortened by 1 base and J by 6 bases, with 13 bases between the two germline ends. The CDR3 is made up of 15 amino acids. From germline, CDR1 is SGHTA and CDR2 FQGNSA. The CDR3 spells CASSLDSGQSNEQFF. In nucleotides, the CDR3 is TGTGCCAGCAGCTTAGATTCTGGACAGTCCAATGAGCAGTTCTTC.

J is TRBJ2-5 and V is TRBV19, with D unclear. The length of the CDR3 is 12 residues. Deletions cut 5 bases from V and 0 bases from J, with 4 bases between. Germline CDR1 reads LNHDA; CDR2 reads SQIVND (reference sequence). The CDR3 sequence is CASSPHQETQYF. CDR3 in DNA: TGTGCCAGTAGTCCTCACCAAGAGACCCAGTACTTC.

This chain links TRBV7-8 with TRBJ1-1; TRBD1 agrees at 7 bases. Germline CDR1 SGHVS, CDR2 FQNEAQ. The trim removed 3 bases at V and 5 bases at J, leaving 9 bases unmatched. This CDR3 has 15 residues. CDR3 coding DNA: TGTGCCAGCAGCTTCAGAGGGGGCTGGCGGACTGAAGCTTTCTTT. Protein product: CASSFRGGWRTEAFF.

This chain uses TRBV5-1 with TRBJ2-7; 8 bases line up with TRBD1. Unmatched junction bases numbered 4, after V lost 2 bases and J lost 6 bases. The V gene's germline CDR1 is SGHRS and CDR2 YFSETQ. This CDR3 has 13 residues. CDR3 sequence (DNA): TGCGCCAGCAGCTTATCCGGGACAGGCGAGCAGTACTTC. The encoded protein is CASSLSGTGEQYF.

This chain uses TRBV18 with TRBJ1-1, with D unclear. From germline, CDR1 is KGHSH and CDR2 LQKENI. This CDR3 has 11 amino acids. Deletions cut 4 bases from V and 8 bases from J, with 8 bases between. CDR3 coding DNA: TGTGCCAGCTCACAGTCGAAAGAAGCTTTCTTT. Encoded protein: CASSQSKEAFF.

In this sample, this clone turned up once. The chain has TRBV5-8 and TRBJ2-2, with TRBD2 as a possible D gene (5 bases). The length of the CDR3 is 14 residues. Germline V lookup: CDR1 SGHTS, CDR2 YDEGEE. The V gene lost 1 base and the J gene lost 3 bases, with 7 bases spanning the gap. CDR3 sequence (DNA): TGTGCCAGCAGCTTGAGCGGTTACACCGGGGAGCTGTTTTTT. This codes for CASSLSGYTGELFF.

The chain couples TRBV28 to TRBJ2-7; D perhaps matches TRBD2 (5 bases). Germline lookup yields CDR1 MDHEN and CDR2 SYDVKM. The CDR3 has 14 residues. The germline V and J ends were trimmed by 3 bases and 3 bases, with 12 bases remaining between them. The CDR3 here is CASSLGGPLYEQYF. Here the CDR3 DNA reads TGTGCCAGCAGTTTGGGCGGGCCTCTCTACGAGCAGTACTTC. Complete variable domain (other parts from reference TRBV28 and TRBJ2-7): DVKVTQSSRYLVKRTGEKVFLECVQDMDHENMFWYRQDPGLGLRLIYFSYDVKMKEKGDIPEGYSVSREKKERFSLILESASTNQTSMYLCASSLGGPLYEQYFGPGTRLTVT.

The chain employs TRBV7-2 and TRBJ2-7, with unresolved D. The germline V and J ends were trimmed by 1 base and 0 bases, with 7 bases remaining between them. Germline values: CDR1 SGHTA, CDR2 FQGNSA. The CDR3 length is 14 residues. Here the CDR3 DNA reads TGTGCCAGCAGCTTAGAAGCGCGCTCCTACGAGCAGTACTTC. It specifies CASSLEARSYEQYF.

The chain employs TRBV19 and TRBJ2-7; D gene ambiguous. The ends were cut back, 5 bases at V and 3 bases at J, with 5 bases in the middle. CDR1 is LNHDA and CDR2 is SQIVND in the germline V gene (reference sequence). This CDR3 has 11 amino acids. CDR3 sequence (DNA): TGTGCCAGTAGTCTCGGCTACGAGCAGTACTTC. Residues: CASSLGYEQYF.